Following are 23 T cell receptor beta chains from one sample sequenced in a study of yellow fever vaccine responses in identical twins. TCRdb re-analysed the RT-PCR reads in MiXCR, keeping a single row per CDR3 protein. The data show about 5,000 distinct CDR3 sequences, with over 75% seen just once and roughly 2% held by the top ten. The sequences come from T cells from blood (PBMCs), unsorted or a sorted subset (not recorded which), collected before or after yellow fever vaccination (not recorded which). These receptors came from a woman younger than 35 who received the yellow fever vaccine.

This clonotype was recorded only once. This chain uses TRBV5-1 with TRBJ2-7; no reliable D call. Germline assignment: CDR1 SGHRS and CDR2 YFSETQ. V lost 0 bases, J lost 3 bases, and 10 bases lay in between. The CDR3 length is 14 residues. DNA of the CDR3: TGCGCCAGCAGCTTGGAGGGTGGTGGCTACGAGCAGTACTTC. Encoded protein: CASSLEGGGYEQYF.

This clonotype was counted only a few times. The chain joins TRBV20-1 to TRBJ2-7; tentative D call: TRBD1 (5 bases). Germline CDR1 reads DFQATT; CDR2 reads SNEGSKA (reference sequence). V lost 2 bases, J lost 3 bases, and 17 bases lay in between. The CDR3 contains 15 residues. The CDR3, as DNA: TGCAGTGCTAGACAGGGCAGGACGACCCTCTACGAGCAGTACTTC. Translation: CSARQGRTTLYEQYF.

J is TRBJ2-5 and V is TRBV15; D is undetermined. V lost 1 base to trimming and J lost 5 bases, with 5 bases between them. From germline, CDR1 is LNHNV and CDR2 YYDKDF (reference sequence). The CDR3 consists of 12 residues. CDR3 amino acids: CATSRAFETQYF. The DNA for the CDR3 is TGTGCCACCAGCAGAGCCTTCGAGACCCAGTACTTC.

In this sample, this clonotype turned up once. The rearrangement uses TRBV11-1 and TRBJ2-5; the D is unclear. CDR3 size: 12 residues. V gave up 5 bases and J gave up 5 bases, with 9 bases separating them. Germline loops: CDR1 SGHAT, CDR2 FQDESV (reference sequence). CDR3 coding DNA: TGTGCCAGCAGCCACCCGGAGGAGACCCAGTACTTC. It specifies CASSHPEETQYF.

The V gene is TRBV20-1, the J gene TRBJ2-5, with 11 bases that match TRBD2. Trimming took 4 bases from V and 5 from J; bases not matched to a gene: 3. This CDR3 is 13 amino acids long. Germline CDR1 DFQATT, CDR2 SNEGSKA (reference sequence). The CDR3: CSATGLAVETQYF. The CDR3 DNA is TGCAGTGCTACGGGACTAGCGGTGGAGACCCAGTACTTC.

V and J are TRBV7-9 and TRBJ2-7; D gene uncertain. CDR3 length equals 12 residues. Germline CDR1 reads SEHNR; CDR2 reads FQNEAQ (reference sequence). V was cut by 5 bases and J by 4 bases, with 9 bases left in between. CDR3 residues: CASSPRLYEQYF. The CDR3 bases are TGTGCCAGCAGCCCCAGACTTTACGAGCAGTACTTC.

The CDR3 region is CASSGGRVTDTQYF. The CDR3 bases are TGTGCCAGCTCGGGAGGGCGGGTCACAGATACGCAGTATTTT. The J gene is TRBJ2-3, the V gene TRBV6-1, with 8 bases that match TRBD2. In germline, CDR1 is MNHNS, CDR2 SASEGT. V was pared by 8 bases and J by 2 bases, with 6 bases of the junction left unmatched. CDR3 length equals 14 residues.

J is TRBJ1-5 and V is TRBV2; 8 bases align to TRBD1. With 5 bases clipped from V and 0 bases from J, the junction kept 9 bases outside the gene matches. CDR3 length: 17 residues. Germline V gene data show CDR1 as SNHLY and CDR2 as FYNNEI. The CDR3 DNA is TGTGCCAGCAGTTCTGACAGGGGAGGTATTAGCAATCAGCCCCAGCATTTT. Translated: CASSSDRGGISNQPQHF.

The chain recombines TRBV5-4 with TRBJ2-5; no clear D. Germline V lookup: CDR1 SGHNT, CDR2 YYREEE (reference sequence). The CDR3 length is 11 residues. V was shortened by 0 bases and J by 6 bases, with 3 bases between the two germline ends. CDR3 region: CASSLEKTQYF. The CDR3 nucleotides are TGTGCCAGCAGCTTGGAGAAGACCCAGTACTTC.

The chain is built from TRBV11-1 and TRBJ2-1; TRBD2 agrees at 8 bases. The ends lost 5 bases at V and 3 bases at J; junction bases unmatched: 15. The CDR3 sequence is 18 residues long. Germline V gives CDR1 SGHAT, CDR2 FQDESV (reference sequence). The CDR3 sequence is CASSGALERGPIYNEQFF. CDR3 nucleotide sequence: TGTGCCAGCAGCGGGGCGCTTGAGCGGGGGCCGATCTACAATGAGCAGTTCTTC.

In its sample, this clonotype was seen once. This rearrangement joins TRBV11-2 to TRBJ2-1, with D tentatively TRBD2 (5 bases). Trimming pared 5 bases from V and 5 bases from J, leaving 19 bases between. The CDR3 has 16 residues. Germline V gene lookup returns CDR1 SGHAT and CDR2 FQNNGV. CDR3 coding DNA: TGTGCCAGCAGCCCATTGACTATGTCACCGAACAATGAGCAGTTCTTC. Its protein is CASSPLTMSPNNEQFF.

V usage is TRBV11-2 and J usage is TRBJ2-7, with 8 bases lining up with TRBD1. The CDR3 runs to 15 residues. Germline V lookup: CDR1 SGHAT, CDR2 FQNNGV. The junction had 10 bases not matched to a gene; V was cut back by 5 bases and J by 4 bases. The CDR3 region is CASSPPRTGPYEQYF. The CDR3 region has the DNA TGTGCCAGCAGCCCTCCCCGGACAGGGCCATACGAGCAGTACTTC. The full variable domain, its missing parts supplied by reference TRBV11-2 and TRBJ2-7, is EAGVAQSPRYKIIEKRQSVAFWCNPISGHATLYWYQQILGQGPKLLIQFQNNGVVDDSQLPKDRFSAERLKGVDSTLKIQPAKLEDSAVYLCASSPPRTGPYEQYFGPGTRLTVT.

The rearrangement links TRBV19 to TRBJ2-1; TRBD1 aligns across 8 bases. CDR1 and CDR2 from the germline V gene are LNHDA and SQIVND (reference sequence). The CDR3 extends over 14 amino acids. Unmatched junction bases numbered 4, after V lost 5 bases and J lost 4 bases. The chain's CDR3 is CASSRWTGYNEQFF. The CDR3 nucleotides are TGTGCCAGTAGTCGATGGACAGGGTACAATGAGCAGTTCTTC. The whole variable domain, filled in from reference TRBV19 and TRBJ2-1, reads DGGITQSPKYLFRKEGQNVTLSCEQNLNHDAMYWYRQDPGQGLRLIYYSQIVNDFQKGDIAEGYSVSREKKESFPLTVTSAQKNPTAFYLCASSRWTGYNEQFFGPGTRLTVL.

The chain links TRBV5-4 to TRBJ2-7, with 9 positions matching TRBD1. The germline gives CDR1 SGHNT, CDR2 YYREEE (reference sequence). CDR3 length: 16 amino acids. Unmatched junction bases numbered 6, after V lost 0 bases and J lost 2 bases. CDR3 in amino acids: CASSLARGQGAYEQYF. The DNA for the CDR3 is TGTGCCAGCAGCTTGGCAAGGGGACAGGGAGCCTACGAGCAGTACTTC.

The sample holds one count of this clonotype. This rearrangement joins TRBV4-2 to TRBJ2-7; D gene unclear. Germline CDR1 is LGHNA and CDR2 is YNFKEQ. Trimming cost V 4 bases and J 3 bases, with 13 bases left between them. CDR3 size: 14 residues. This chain's CDR3 is CASSPDRLGYEQYF. Written as DNA, the CDR3 is TGTGCCAGCAGCCCAGACCGGTTGGGCTACGAGCAGTACTTC.

This chain connects TRBV29-1 to TRBJ1-5, with D perhaps matching TRBD1 (6 bases). In germline, CDR1 is SQVTM, CDR2 ANQGSEA. The CDR3 is made up of 13 amino acids. V was trimmed by 3 bases and J by 2 bases, leaving 8 bases between them. The CDR3 reads CSVESGGNQPQHF. Written as DNA, the CDR3 is TGCAGCGTTGAGTCAGGGGGCAATCAGCCCCAGCATTTT.

V gene TRBV19 combines with J gene TRBJ2-1; TRBD1 matches at 9 bases. V lost 7 bases, J lost 4 bases, and 8 bases stayed unmatched. CDR1 and CDR2 from the germline V gene are LNHDA and SQIVND (reference sequence). The CDR3 spans 15 residues. The CDR3 protein is CASKSYRGQYNEQFF. The CDR3 region has the DNA TGTGCCAGTAAGTCGTACAGGGGGCAATACAATGAGCAGTTCTTC.

The chain carries TRBV10-3 and TRBJ2-1, with 12 bases matching TRBD2. Germline V lookup: CDR1 ENHRY, CDR2 SYGVKD. V lost 0 bases, J lost 9 bases, and 9 bases stayed unmatched. This CDR3 contains 17 residues. The CDR3 loop reads CAISESPLAGGPVEQFF. CDR3 coding DNA: TGTGCCATCAGTGAGTCCCCCCTAGCGGGGGGGCCGGTTGAGCAGTTCTTC.

A few counts support this clonotype. This chain connects TRBV5-6 to TRBJ2-7; 7 positions match TRBD1. J gave up 2 bases and V 0 bases, and 8 bases lay outside the gene matches. Germline V gives CDR1 SGHDT, CDR2 YYEEEE. The CDR3 is 16 amino acids. CDR3 sequence reads: CASSLGQGIKTYEQYF. The CDR3 coding sequence is TGTGCCAGCAGCTTGGGACAGGGCATCAAAACCTACGAGCAGTACTTC.

The chain is built from TRBV4-1 and TRBJ1-1, with no clear D. V lost 1 base to trimming and J lost 4 bases, with 10 bases between them. CDR3 length: 14 residues. Germline loops: CDR1 MGHRA, CDR2 YSYEKL. The CDR3 nucleotides read TGCGCCAGCAGCCAAGTTTCCATTGGCACTGAAGCTTTCTTT. Protein: CASSQVSIGTEAFF.

The chain couples TRBV11-1 to TRBJ2-7; 8 positions match TRBD2. V shed 0 bases and J 6 bases; nucleotides not matched to a gene: 7. Per the germline V gene, CDR1 is SGHAT and CDR2 is FQDESV (reference sequence). The length of the CDR3 is 15 residues. Here the CDR3 reads CASSLAKLAASEQYF. The DNA of the CDR3 is TGTGCCAGCAGCTTAGCGAAACTAGCGGCGAGCGAGCAGTACTTC. The full variable domain, its missing parts supplied by reference TRBV11-1 and TRBJ2-7, is EAEVAQSPRYKITEKSQAVAFWCDPISGHATLYWYRQILGQGPELLVQFQDESVVDDSQLPKDRFSAERLKGVDSTLKIQPAELGDSAMYLCASSLAKLAASEQYFGPGTRLTVT.

The CDR3 region has the DNA TGTGCCAGCAGCGCCGGGACAGGTGGACAGCCCCAGCATTTT. Its protein is CASSAGTGGQPQHF. The chain has TRBV9 and TRBJ1-5; TRBD1 matches at 8 bases. The germline CDR1 and CDR2 sequences are SGDLS and YYNGEE. With V trimmed by 3 bases and J by 7 bases, 6 bases remained unmatched. This CDR3 region has 14 residues.

This sequence joins TRBV23-1 and TRBJ2-1, with a weak D call TRBD1 (6 bases). TRBV23-1 is noted as an ORF with a role that remains uncertain. The CDR3 is 15 amino acids. V was clipped by 5 bases and J by 4 bases, with 15 bases between them. The CDR3 spells CASSSGTLTYNEQFF. CDR3 in DNA: TGCGCCAGCAGTTCAGGGACACTGACATACAATGAGCAGTTCTTC.